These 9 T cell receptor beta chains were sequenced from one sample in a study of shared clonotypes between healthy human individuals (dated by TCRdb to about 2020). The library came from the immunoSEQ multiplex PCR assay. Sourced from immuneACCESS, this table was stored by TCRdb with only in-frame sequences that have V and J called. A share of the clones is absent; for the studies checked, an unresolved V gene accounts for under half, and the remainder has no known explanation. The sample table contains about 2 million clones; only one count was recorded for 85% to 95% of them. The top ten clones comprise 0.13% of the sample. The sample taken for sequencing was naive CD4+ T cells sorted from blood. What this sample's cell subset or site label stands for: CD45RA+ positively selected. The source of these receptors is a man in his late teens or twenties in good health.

CDR3 protein: CASTPVGGYEQYF. The DNA of the CDR3 is TGCGCCAGCACGCCCGTGGGAGGGTACGAGCAGTACTTC. The chain uses TRBV5-1 and TRBJ2-7; TRBD2 agrees at 7 bases. Germline V gives CDR1 SGHRS, CDR2 YFSETQ. The CDR3 runs to 13 residues. V was pared by 6 bases and J by 4 bases, with 7 bases of the junction left unmatched.

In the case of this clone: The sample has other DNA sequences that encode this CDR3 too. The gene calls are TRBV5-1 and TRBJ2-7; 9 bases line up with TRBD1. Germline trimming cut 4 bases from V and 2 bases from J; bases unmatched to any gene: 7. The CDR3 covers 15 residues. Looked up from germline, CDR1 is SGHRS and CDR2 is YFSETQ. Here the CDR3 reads CASSPSGTGPYEQYF. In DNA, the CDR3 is TGCGCCAGCAGCCCCTCCGGGACAGGGCCCTACGAGCAGTACTTC. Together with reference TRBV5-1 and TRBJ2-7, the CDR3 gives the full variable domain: KAGVTQTPRYLIKTRGQQVTLSCSPISGHRSVSWYQQTPGQGLQFLFEYFSETQRNKGNFPGRFSGRQFSNSRSEMNVSTLELGDSALYLCASSPSGTGPYEQYFGPGTRLTVT.

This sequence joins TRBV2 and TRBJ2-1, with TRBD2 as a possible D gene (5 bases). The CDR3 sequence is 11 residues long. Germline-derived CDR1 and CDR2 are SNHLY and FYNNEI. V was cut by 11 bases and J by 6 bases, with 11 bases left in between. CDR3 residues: CAGEEGNEQFF. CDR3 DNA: TGTGCCGGCGAAGAGGGCAATGAGCAGTTCTTC.

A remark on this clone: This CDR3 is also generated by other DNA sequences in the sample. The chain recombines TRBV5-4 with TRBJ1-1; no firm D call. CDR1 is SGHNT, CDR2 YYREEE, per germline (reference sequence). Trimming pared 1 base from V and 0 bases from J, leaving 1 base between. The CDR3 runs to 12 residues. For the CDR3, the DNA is TGTGCCAGCAGCTTGCTGAACACTGAAGCTTTCTTT. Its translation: CASSLLNTEAFF. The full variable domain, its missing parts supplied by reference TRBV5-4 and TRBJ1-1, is ETGVTQSPTHLIKTRGQQVTLRCSSQSGHNTVSWYQQALGQGPQFIFQYYREEENGRGNFPPRFSGLQFPNYSSELNVNALELDDSALYLCASSLLNTEAFFGQGTRLTVV.

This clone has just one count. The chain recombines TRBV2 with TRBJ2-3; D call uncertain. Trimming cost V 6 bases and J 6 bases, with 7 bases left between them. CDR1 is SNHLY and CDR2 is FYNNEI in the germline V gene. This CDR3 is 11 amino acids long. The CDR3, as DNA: TGTGCCAGCAGCACCTGGGATACGCAGTATTTT. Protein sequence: CASSTWDTQYF.

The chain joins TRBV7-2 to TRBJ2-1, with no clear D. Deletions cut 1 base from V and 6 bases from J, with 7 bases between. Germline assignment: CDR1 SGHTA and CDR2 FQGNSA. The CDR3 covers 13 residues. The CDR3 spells CASSLEVSNEQFF. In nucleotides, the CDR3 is TGTGCCAGCAGCTTAGAGGTCAGCAATGAGCAGTTCTTC.

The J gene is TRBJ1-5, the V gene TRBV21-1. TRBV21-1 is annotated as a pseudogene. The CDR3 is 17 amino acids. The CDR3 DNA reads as TGTGCCAGCAGCAAAGCGCGATGGCCACCTAGCAATCAGCCCCAGCATTTT. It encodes CASSKARWPPSNQPQHF.

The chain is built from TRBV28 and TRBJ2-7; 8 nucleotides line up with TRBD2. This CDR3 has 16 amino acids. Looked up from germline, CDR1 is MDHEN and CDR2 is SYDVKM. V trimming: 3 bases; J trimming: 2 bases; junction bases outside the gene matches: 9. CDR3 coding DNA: TGTGCCAGCAGTTTGGATGAGCGGGGGCTCCCCTACGAGCAGTACTTC. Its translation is CASSLDERGLPYEQYF.

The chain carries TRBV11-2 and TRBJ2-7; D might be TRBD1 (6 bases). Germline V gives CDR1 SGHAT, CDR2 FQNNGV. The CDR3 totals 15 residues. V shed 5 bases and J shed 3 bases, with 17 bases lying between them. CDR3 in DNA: TGTGCCAGCAGCGCCCTGACAGGCCGTTTCTACGAGCAGTACTTC. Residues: CASSALTGRFYEQYF.